This T cell receptor (beta chain) derives from a study of blood T cell repertoires in COVID-19. TCRdb keeps only in-frame clones here, not all; method: immunoSEQ multiplex PCR. This table holds approximately 90,000 clones, about 85% found once. Germline CDR1 is MDHEN and CDR2 is SYDVKM. This CDR3 has 16 residues. J was trimmed by 5 bases and V by 5 bases; bases with no gene match: 14. This TCR derives from a man aged 60 to 75 with acute or convalescent COVID-19. Sequencing was done on a sample of peripheral blood. The V and J genes are TRBV28 and TRBJ2-5; 7 nucleotides match TRBD1. CDR3 loop: CASSPGQGVTAETQYF. CDR3 DNA: TGTGCCAGCAGTCCCGGCCAGGGGGTCACGGCCGAGACCCAGTACTTC.